This T cell receptor (beta chain) emerged from a study of T cells in Graves' hyperthyroidism and ophthalmopathy. Authors of the study amplified TCR beta CDR3 regions from RNA transcripts. First-round RT-PCR with HTBI primers amplified the TCR CDR3 region. TCRdb reprocessed the multiplex PCR reads via MiXCR and lists one record per CDR3 protein. The table lists 550,000 to 700,000 distinct CDR3 sequences, about 43% of them singletons. Clinical symptoms, serum thyroxine, TRAb, thyroid ultrasound and orbital computed tomography informed diagnoses. This clonotype was counted at least ten times. Trimming took off 4 bases at V and 4 bases at J, with 15 bases between the two ends. This CDR3 has 15 residues. CDR1 is SNHLY, CDR2 FYNNEI, per germline.

Sequenced input: peripheral blood or thyroid tissue (not recorded which). The TCR was taken from an adult woman with Graves' disease, either hyperthyroidism or ophthalmopathy (not recorded which). The J gene is TRBJ2-3, the V gene TRBV2, with D maybe TRBD2 (5 bases). Written as DNA, the CDR3 is TGTGCCAGCAGTGTGTTAGGCGGGTTTGCAGATACGCAGTATTTT. It is translated as CASSVLGGFADTQYF.